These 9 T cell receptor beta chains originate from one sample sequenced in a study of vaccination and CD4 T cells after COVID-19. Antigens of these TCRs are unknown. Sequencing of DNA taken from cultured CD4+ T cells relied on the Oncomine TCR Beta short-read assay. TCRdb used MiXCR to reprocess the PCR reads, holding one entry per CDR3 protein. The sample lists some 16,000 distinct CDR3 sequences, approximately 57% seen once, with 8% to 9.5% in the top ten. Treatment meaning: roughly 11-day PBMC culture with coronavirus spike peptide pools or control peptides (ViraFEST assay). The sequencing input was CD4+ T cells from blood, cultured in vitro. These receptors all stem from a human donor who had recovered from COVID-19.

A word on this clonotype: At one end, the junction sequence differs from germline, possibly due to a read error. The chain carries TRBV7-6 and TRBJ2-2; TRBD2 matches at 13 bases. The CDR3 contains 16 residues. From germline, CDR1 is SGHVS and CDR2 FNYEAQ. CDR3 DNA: TGTGCTAGCAGCTCAACTAGCGGGAGGGACACCGGGGAGCTGTTTTTT. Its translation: CASSSTSGRDTGELFF.

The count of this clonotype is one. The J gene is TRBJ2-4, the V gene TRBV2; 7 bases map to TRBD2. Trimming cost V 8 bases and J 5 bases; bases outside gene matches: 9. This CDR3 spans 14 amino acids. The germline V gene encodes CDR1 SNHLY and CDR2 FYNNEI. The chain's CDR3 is CASFGPRGENIQYF. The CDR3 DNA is TGTGCCAGCTTTGGGCCCCGGGGGGAAAACATTCAGTACTTC.

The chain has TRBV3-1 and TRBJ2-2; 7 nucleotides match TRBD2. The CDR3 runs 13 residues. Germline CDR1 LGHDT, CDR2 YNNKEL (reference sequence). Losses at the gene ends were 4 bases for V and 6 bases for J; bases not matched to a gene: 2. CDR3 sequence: CASSRAGAGELFF. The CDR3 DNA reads TGTGCCAGCAGCCGCGCGGGAGCCGGGGAGCTGTTTTTT.

CDR3: CSTRGREDSPLHF. The CDR3 DNA reads TGCAGTACACGGGGCAGGGAGGATTCACCCCTCCACTTT. The chain employs TRBV20-1 and TRBJ1-6; a possible D gene is TRBD1 (5 bases). The germline V gene encodes CDR1 DFQATT and CDR2 SNEGSKA (reference sequence). V was pared by 8 bases and J by 8 bases, with 16 bases between. The CDR3 has 13 amino acids.

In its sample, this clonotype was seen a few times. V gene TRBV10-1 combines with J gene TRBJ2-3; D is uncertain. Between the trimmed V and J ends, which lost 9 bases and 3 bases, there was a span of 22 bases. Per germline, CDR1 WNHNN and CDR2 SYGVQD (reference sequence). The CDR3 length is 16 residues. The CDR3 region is CASLTDSPKMTDTQYF. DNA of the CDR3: TGCGCCAGTCTAACCGACTCCCCAAAAATGACAGATACGCAGTATTTT.

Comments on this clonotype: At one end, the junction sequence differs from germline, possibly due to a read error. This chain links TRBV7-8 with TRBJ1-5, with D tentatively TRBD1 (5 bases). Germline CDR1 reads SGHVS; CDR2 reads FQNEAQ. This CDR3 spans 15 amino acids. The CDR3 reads CASSLAGQGGQPQHF. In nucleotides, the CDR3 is TGCGCCAGCAGCTTAGCGGGCCAGGGCGGTCAGCCCCAGCATTTT. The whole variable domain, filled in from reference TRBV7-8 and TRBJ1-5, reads GAGVSQSPRYKVAKRGQDVALRCDPISGHVSLFWYQQALGQGPEFLTYFQNEAQLDKSGLPSDRFFAERPEGSVSTLKIQRTQQEDSAVYLCASSLAGQGGQPQHFGDGTRLSIL.

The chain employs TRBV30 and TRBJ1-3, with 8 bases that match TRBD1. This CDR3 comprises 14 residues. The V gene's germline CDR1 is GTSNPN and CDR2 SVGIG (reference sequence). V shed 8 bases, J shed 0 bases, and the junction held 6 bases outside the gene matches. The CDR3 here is CATLTGGSGNTIYF. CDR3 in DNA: TGTGCCACTCTCACAGGGGGCTCTGGAAACACCATATATTTT.

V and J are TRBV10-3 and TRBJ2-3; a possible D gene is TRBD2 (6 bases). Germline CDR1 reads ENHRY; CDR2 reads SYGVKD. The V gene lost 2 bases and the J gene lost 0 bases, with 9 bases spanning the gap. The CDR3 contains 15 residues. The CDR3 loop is CAISEGRESTDTQYF. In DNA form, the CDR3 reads TGTGCCATCAGTGAGGGTCGGGAGAGCACAGATACGCAGTATTTT.

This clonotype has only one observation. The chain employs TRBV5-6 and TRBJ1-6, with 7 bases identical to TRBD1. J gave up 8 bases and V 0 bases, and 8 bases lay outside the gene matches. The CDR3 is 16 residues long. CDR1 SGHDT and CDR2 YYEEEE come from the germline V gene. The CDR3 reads CASSLDAGTEHSPLHF. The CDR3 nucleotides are TGTGCCAGCAGCTTGGATGCGGGGACAGAGCATTCACCCCTCCACTTT.